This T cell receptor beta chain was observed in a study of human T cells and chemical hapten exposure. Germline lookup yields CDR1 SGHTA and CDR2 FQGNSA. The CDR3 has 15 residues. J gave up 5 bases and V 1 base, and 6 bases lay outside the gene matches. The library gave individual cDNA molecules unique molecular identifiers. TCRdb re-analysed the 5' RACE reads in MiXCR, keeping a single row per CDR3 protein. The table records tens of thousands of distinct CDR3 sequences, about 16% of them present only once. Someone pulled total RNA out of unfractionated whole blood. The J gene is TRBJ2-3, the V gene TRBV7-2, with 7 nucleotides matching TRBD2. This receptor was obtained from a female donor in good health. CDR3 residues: CASSLVQRERDTQYF. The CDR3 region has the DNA TGTGCCAGCAGCTTAGTTCAGCGGGAACGAGATACGCAGTATTTT.